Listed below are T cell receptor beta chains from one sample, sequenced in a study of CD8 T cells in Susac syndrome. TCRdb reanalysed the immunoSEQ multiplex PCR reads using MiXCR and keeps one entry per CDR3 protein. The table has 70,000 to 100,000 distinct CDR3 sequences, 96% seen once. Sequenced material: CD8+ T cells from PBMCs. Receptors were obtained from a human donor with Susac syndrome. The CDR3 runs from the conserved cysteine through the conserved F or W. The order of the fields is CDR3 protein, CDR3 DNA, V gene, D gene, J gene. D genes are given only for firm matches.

CDR3aa: CASSLATLPYNEQFF
CDR3nt: TGTGCCAGCAGCTTAGCGACTCTTCCCTACAATGAGCAGTTCTTC
v_gene: TRBV13
d_gene: .
j_gene: TRBJ2-1

CDR3aa: CASSLEGTLDYEQYF
CDR3nt: TGTGCCAGCAGTTTAGAGGGGACACTCGACTACGAGCAGTACTTC
v_gene: TRBV12-3/TRBV12-4
d_gene: .
j_gene: TRBJ2-7

CDR3aa: CAWSRSYEQYF
CDR3nt: TGTGCCTGGAGTCGCAGCTACGAGCAGTACTTC
v_gene: TRBV30
d_gene: .
j_gene: TRBJ2-7

CDR3aa: CSVAGANEKLFF
CDR3nt: TGCAGTGTCGCAGGGGCTAATGAAAAACTGTTTTTT
v_gene: TRBV20-1
d_gene: .
j_gene: TRBJ1-4

CDR3aa: CASSPGTSGVLGF
CDR3nt: TGTGCCAGCAGCCCAGGGACTAGCGGGGTACTAGGCTTC
v_gene: TRBV7-9
d_gene: TRBD2
j_gene: TRBJ2-1

CDR3aa: CSARSGGSYNEQFF
CDR3nt: TGCAGTGCTAGAAGCGGGGGGTCTTACAATGAGCAGTTCTTC
v_gene: TRBV20-1
d_gene: TRBD2
j_gene: TRBJ2-1

CDR3aa: CAARKGLMNTEAFF
CDR3nt: TGTGCCGCCCGAAAGGGACTCATGAACACTGAAGCTTTCTTT
v_gene: TRBV6-2/TRBV6-3
d_gene: .
j_gene: TRBJ1-1

CDR3aa: CASSVGAADGYTF
CDR3nt: TGTGCCAGCAGCGTAGGGGCGGCAGATGGCTACACCTTC
v_gene: TRBV9
d_gene: .
j_gene: TRBJ1-2

CDR3aa: CASSFTGTGSGNQPQHF
CDR3nt: TGCGCCAGCAGCTTTACCGGGACAGGTAGCGGGAATCAGCCCCAGCATTTT
v_gene: TRBV5-1
d_gene: TRBD1
j_gene: TRBJ1-5

CDR3aa: CASSIRGLAGALGDTQYF
CDR3nt: TGTGCCAGTAGTATACGGGGGCTAGCGGGGGCCTTAGGAGATACGCAGTATTTT
v_gene: TRBV19
d_gene: TRBD2
j_gene: TRBJ2-3

CDR3aa: CATASLAGPDTQYF
CDR3nt: TGTGCCACGGCGAGCCTAGCGGGGCCAGATACGCAGTATTTT
v_gene: TRBV24-1
d_gene: TRBD2
j_gene: TRBJ2-3

CDR3aa: CATSQGPTNTEAFF
CDR3nt: TGTGCCACCAGTCAGGGCCCGACTAACACTGAAGCTTTCTTT
v_gene: TRBV24-1
d_gene: .
j_gene: TRBJ1-1

CDR3aa: CAWKTRGAGRNEQFF
CDR3nt: TGTGCCTGGAAAACAAGGGGGGCCGGTCGGAATGAGCAGTTCTTC
v_gene: TRBV30
d_gene: .
j_gene: TRBJ2-1

CDR3aa: CASSLSVNEQFF
CDR3nt: TGTGCCAGCAGTTTATCTGTGAATGAGCAGTTCTTC
v_gene: TRBV12-3/TRBV12-4
d_gene: .
j_gene: TRBJ2-1

CDR3aa: CASSVGGADGYTF
CDR3nt: TGTGCCAGCAGCGTAGGAGGGGCGGACGGCTACACCTTC
v_gene: TRBV9
d_gene: .
j_gene: TRBJ1-2

CDR3aa: CSARGPGDQETQYF
CDR3nt: TGCAGTGCCCGCGGCCCTGGAGATCAAGAGACCCAGTACTTC
v_gene: TRBV20-1
d_gene: .
j_gene: TRBJ2-5

CDR3aa: CASSFRVDEQFF
CDR3nt: TGTGCCAGCAGCTTCAGGGTCGATGAGCAGTTCTTC
v_gene: TRBV7-8
d_gene: .
j_gene: TRBJ2-1

CDR3aa: CSVEAGGTYEQYF
CDR3nt: TGCAGCGTTGAAGCGGGGGGAACCTACGAGCAGTACTTC
v_gene: TRBV29-1
d_gene: TRBD2
j_gene: TRBJ2-7

CDR3aa: CATGGSFTDTQYF
CDR3nt: TGTGCCACCGGAGGCTCGTTCACAGATACGCAGTATTTT
v_gene: TRBV24-1
d_gene: .
j_gene: TRBJ2-3

CDR3aa: CASGIQGYNDEQFF
CDR3nt: TGTGCCAGCGGGATACAGGGCTATAACGATGAGCAGTTCTTC
v_gene: TRBV11-2
d_gene: .
j_gene: TRBJ2-1

CDR3aa: CASSQEMTSVQNEQFF
CDR3nt: TGTGCCAGCAGCCAAGAAATGACTAGCGTTCAGAATGAGCAGTTCTTC
v_gene: TRBV3-1
d_gene: TRBD2
j_gene: TRBJ2-1

CDR3aa: CASSLGQTPGNTIYF
CDR3nt: TGTGCCAGCAGCTTGGGACAGACCCCTGGAAACACCATATATTTT
v_gene: TRBV5-4
d_gene: .
j_gene: TRBJ1-3